The subject of this entry is one TCR beta chain. Germline loops: CDR1 LGHNA, CDR2 YSLEER. This CDR3 is built from 15 residues. V was pared by 0 bases and J by 4 bases, with 13 bases between. TCRdb's copy holds only in-frame clones and misses some; the assay was immunoSEQ multiplex PCR. The table has more than 50,000 clones, approximately 95% seen once. This specimen belongs to a study of preoperative IRX-2 immunotherapy in early breast cancer. Treatment given: preoperative locoregional IRX-2 cytokine immunotherapy. Samples came from a phase Ib trial of preoperative locoregional IRX-2 cytokine immunotherapy.

This chain links TRBV4-3 with TRBJ2-7, with unresolved D. The TCR sequence derives from a human donor with breast cancer. Sampling was done from a patient treated with IRX-2 immunotherapy. CDR3 protein: CASSQETRVSYEQYF. The DNA of the CDR3 is TGCGCCAGCAGCCAAGAAACACGGGTATCTTACGAGCAGTACTTC.